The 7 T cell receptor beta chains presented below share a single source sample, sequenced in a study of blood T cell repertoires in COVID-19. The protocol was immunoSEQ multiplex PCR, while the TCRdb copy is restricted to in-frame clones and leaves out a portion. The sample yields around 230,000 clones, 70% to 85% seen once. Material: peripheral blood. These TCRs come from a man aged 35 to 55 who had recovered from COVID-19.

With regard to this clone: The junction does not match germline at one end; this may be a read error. The DNA for the CDR3 is TGCGCCAGCAGCTCGAGAGGGGGCTCTGAGGCTTTCTTT. Its translation: CASSSRGGSEAFF. The rearrangement uses TRBV5-1 and TRBJ1-1, with 7 bases fitting TRBD1. This CDR3 spans 13 amino acids. Looked up from germline, CDR1 is SGHRS and CDR2 is YFSETQ. The full variable domain, rest sourced from reference TRBV5-1 and TRBJ1-1, is KAGVTQTPRYLIKTRGQQVTLSCSPISGHRSVSWYQQTPGQGLQFLFEYFSETQRNKGNFPGRFSGRQFSNSRSEMNVSTLELGDSALYLCASSSRGGSEAFFGQGTRLTVV.

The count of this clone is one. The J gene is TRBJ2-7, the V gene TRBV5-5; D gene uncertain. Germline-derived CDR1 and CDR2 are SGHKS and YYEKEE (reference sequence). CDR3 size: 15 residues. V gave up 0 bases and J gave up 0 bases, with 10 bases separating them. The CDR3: CASSLGLQSSYEQYF. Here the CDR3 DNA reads TGTGCCAGCAGCTTGGGACTCCAGAGCTCCTACGAGCAGTACTTC. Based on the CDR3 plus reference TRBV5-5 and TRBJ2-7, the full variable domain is DAGVTQSPTHLIKTRGQQVTLRCSPISGHKSVSWYQQVLGQGPQFIFQYYEKEERGRGNFPDRFSARQFPNYSSELNVNALLLGDSALYLCASSLGLQSSYEQYFGPGTRLTVT.

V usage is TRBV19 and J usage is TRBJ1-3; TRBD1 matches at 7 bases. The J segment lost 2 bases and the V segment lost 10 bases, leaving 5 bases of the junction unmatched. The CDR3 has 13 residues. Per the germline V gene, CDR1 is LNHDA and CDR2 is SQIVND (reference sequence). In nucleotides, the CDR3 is TGTGCCACCCGACAGGGAGCTGGAAACACCATATATTTT. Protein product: CATRQGAGNTIYF. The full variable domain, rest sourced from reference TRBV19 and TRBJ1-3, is DGGITQSPKYLFRKEGQNVTLSCEQNLNHDAMYWYRQDPGQGLRLIYYSQIVNDFQKGDIAEGYSVSREKKESFPLTVTSAQKNPTAFYLCATRQGAGNTIYFGEGSWLTVV.

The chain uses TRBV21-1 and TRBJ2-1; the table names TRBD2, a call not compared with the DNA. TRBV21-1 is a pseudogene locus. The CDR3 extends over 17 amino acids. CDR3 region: CASSKVGRRSSYNEQFF. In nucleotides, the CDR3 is TGTGCCAGCAGCAAAGTAGGGCGGAGGAGCTCCTACAATGAGCAGTTCTTC.

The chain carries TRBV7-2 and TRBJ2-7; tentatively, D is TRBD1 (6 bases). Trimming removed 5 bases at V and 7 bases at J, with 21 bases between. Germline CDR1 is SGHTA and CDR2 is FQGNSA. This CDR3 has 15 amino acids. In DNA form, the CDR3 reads TGTGCCAGCAGCAGAAGTGGGACAATCGAGGGGGAGCAGTACTTC. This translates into CASSRSGTIEGEQYF.

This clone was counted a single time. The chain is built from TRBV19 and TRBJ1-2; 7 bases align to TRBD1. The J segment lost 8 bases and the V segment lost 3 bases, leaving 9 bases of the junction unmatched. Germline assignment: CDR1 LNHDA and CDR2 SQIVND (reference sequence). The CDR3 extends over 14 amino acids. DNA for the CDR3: TGTGCCAGTAGTATTTCCGACAGGGAAGGGGGCTACACCTTC. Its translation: CASSISDREGGYTF. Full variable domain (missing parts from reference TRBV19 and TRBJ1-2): DGGITQSPKYLFRKEGQNVTLSCEQNLNHDAMYWYRQDPGQGLRLIYYSQIVNDFQKGDIAEGYSVSREKKESFPLTVTSAQKNPTAFYLCASSISDREGGYTFGSGTRLTVV.

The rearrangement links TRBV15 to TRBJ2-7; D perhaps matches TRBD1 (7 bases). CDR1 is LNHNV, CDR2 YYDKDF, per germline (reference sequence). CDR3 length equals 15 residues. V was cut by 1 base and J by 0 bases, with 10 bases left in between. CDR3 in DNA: TGTGCCACCAGCAGAGGGGGGGACAGCTCCTACGAGCAGTACTTC. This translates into CATSRGGDSSYEQYF.